The 31 T cell receptor beta chains below were found in one sample sequenced in a study of T cells after yellow fever vaccination. TCRdb reanalysed the 5' RACE reads using MiXCR and keeps one entry per CDR3 protein. The table records some 420,000 distinct CDR3 sequences, around 19% of them present only once. This material consisted of PBMCs, taken before the yellow fever booster vaccination. The source of these receptors is a man aged 18 to 35 who received the YFV17D yellow fever vaccine.

The chain combines TRBV4-1 with TRBJ2-7; D ambiguous. Germline CDR1 and CDR2: MGHRA and YSYEKL. The CDR3 has 14 amino acids. The V end lost 1 base, the J end lost 0 bases, and 7 bases lay between the germline ends. The CDR3 DNA follows: TGCGCCAGCAGCCAAGTGCCCAGCTCCTACGAGCAGTACTTC. It is translated as CASSQVPSSYEQYF.

This clonotype was counted between two and nine times. The rearrangement joins TRBV7-2 to TRBJ2-7; 11 bases fit TRBD1. From germline, CDR1 is SGHTA and CDR2 FQGNSA. The CDR3 is made up of 14 amino acids. V gave up 5 bases and J gave up 2 bases; unmatched junction bases: 2. The CDR3 bases are TGTGCCAGCAGCATGGGACAGGGGGCCTACGAGCAGTACGTC. Translated: CASSMGQGAYEQYV.

CDR3 bases: TGTGCCAGCAGTTTCGGAGGGCAGGTTAGCGCTTTCTTT. Its protein is CASSFGGQVSAFF. The rearrangement uses TRBV12-3 or TRBV12-4 and TRBJ1-1; D ambiguous. V dropped 3 bases and J dropped 11 bases, with 16 bases sitting between them. The CDR3 is made up of 13 amino acids.

The chain carries TRBV6-2 or TRBV6-3 and TRBJ2-1; 9 bases agree with TRBD1. Germline values: CDR1 MNHEY, CDR2 SVGEGT. The CDR3 length is 12 residues. V dropped 6 bases and J dropped 9; count of bases not matched to a gene: 3. The CDR3 nucleotides are TGTGCCAGCAGCCGACAGGGGGGTGAGCAGTTCTTC. This gives the protein CASSRQGGEQFF.

This clonotype came up a few times. The rearrangement links TRBV20-1 to TRBJ1-1, with D perhaps matching TRBD1 (6 bases). This CDR3 is 11 amino acids long. The germline V gene has CDR1 DFQATT and CDR2 SNEGSKA (reference sequence). In DNA, the CDR3 is TGCAGGGTGACAGGTACCACTGAAGCTTTCTTT. Amino acids: CRVTGTTEAFF.

In this sample, this clonotype turned up a few times. The J gene is TRBJ1-5, the V gene TRBV7-9; TRBD1 agrees at 7 bases. The CDR3 has 18 amino acids. From germline, CDR1 is SEHNR and CDR2 FQNEAQ (reference sequence). J was trimmed by 6 bases and V by 2 bases; bases with no gene match: 16. Here the CDR3 reads CASSLSGTGLGDSQPQHF. CDR3 coding DNA: TGTGCCAGCAGCTTATCCGGGACGGGCTTGGGGGACAGTCAGCCCCAGCATTTT. The full variable domain, rest sourced from reference TRBV7-9 and TRBJ1-5, is DTGVSQNPRHKITKRGQNVTFRCDPISEHNRLYWYRQTLGQGPEFLTYFQNEAQLEKSRLLSDRFSAERPKGSFSTLEIQRTEQGDSAMYLCASSLSGTGLGDSQPQHFGDGTRLSIL.

This clonotype was picked up a small number of times. CDR3 protein: CASSQPTGSFYGYTF. CDR3 in DNA: TGCGCCAGCAGCCAACCGACAGGGAGCTTCTATGGCTACACCTTC. The V gene is TRBV4-1, the J gene TRBJ1-2, with TRBD1 matching 7 bases. The CDR3 extends over 15 amino acids. V lost 2 bases, J lost 4 bases, and 7 bases stayed unmatched. The germline CDR1 and CDR2 sequences are MGHRA and YSYEKL.

At least ten counts were recorded for this clonotype. V and J are TRBV7-2 and TRBJ1-4, with TRBD1 matching over 7 bases. Trimming cost V 3 bases and J 5 bases; bases outside gene matches: 15. The germline V gene encodes CDR1 SGHTA and CDR2 FQGNSA. The CDR3 consists of 18 residues. This CDR3 is CASSLGLTAGGQNEKLFF. In nucleotides, the CDR3 is TGTGCCAGCAGCTTGGGACTTACCGCAGGGGGGCAGAATGAAAAACTGTTTTTT. Combining the CDR3 with reference TRBV7-2 and TRBJ1-4 gives the whole variable domain GAGVSQSPSNKVTEKGKDVELRCDPISGHTALYWYRQSLGQGLEFLIYFQGNSAPDKSGLPSDRFSAERTGGSVSTLTIQRTQQEDSAVYLCASSLGLTAGGQNEKLFFGSGTQLSVL.

The chain employs TRBV20-1 and TRBJ1-4; no reliable D call. The CDR3 has 15 residues. V lost 0 bases and J lost 3, with 11 bases in between. Germline V gives CDR1 DFQATT, CDR2 SNEGSKA (reference sequence). This CDR3 reads CSARDPTKSNEKLFF. The DNA of the CDR3 is TGCAGTGCTAGAGATCCGACTAAGTCTAATGAAAAACTGTTTTTT.

The rearrangement uses TRBV6-5 and TRBJ2-2, with 7 bases identical to TRBD1. CDR3 size: 14 residues. Germline V gene sequence: CDR1 MNHEY, CDR2 SVGAGI. V was clipped by 6 bases and J by 6 bases; unmatched bases: 7. The CDR3 DNA is TGTGCCAGCAGAAAGGGGGCCGAAGCCGGGGAGCTGTTTTTT. Translating gives CASRKGAEAGELFF.

The chain links TRBV4-3 to TRBJ2-5, with D maybe TRBD2 (5 bases). V was pared by 1 base and J by 4 bases, with 13 bases between. CDR1 and CDR2 from the germline V gene are LGHNA and YSLEER. The CDR3 has 15 amino acids. The CDR3 spells CASSQVISGRETQYF. CDR3 nucleotide sequence: TGCGCCAGCAGCCAAGTGATCTCGGGGAGAGAGACCCAGTACTTC.

The rearrangement joins TRBV7-3 to TRBJ2-1; D is ambiguous. V was trimmed by 4 bases and J by 8 bases, leaving 12 bases between them. This CDR3 comprises 13 residues. From germline, CDR1 is SGHTA and CDR2 FQGTGA. The CDR3 here is CASSSAGVDEQFF. For the CDR3, the DNA is TGTGCCAGCAGCTCGGCCGGAGTAGATGAGCAGTTCTTC.

This clonotype was found a few times. For the CDR3, the DNA is TGTGCCAGCAGTGCCAGAACCACCTACGAGCAGTACTTC. Its translation is CASSARTTYEQYF. The chain recombines TRBV25-1 with TRBJ2-7; unclear D gene. CDR1 and CDR2 (germline): MGHDK, SYGVNS. There are 13 residues in the CDR3. V dropped 4 bases and J dropped 2 bases, with 9 bases sitting between them.

This clonotype appeared a few times. The genes are TRBV20-1 and TRBJ1-1; D uncertain. Germline V lookup: CDR1 DFQATT, CDR2 SNEGSKA (reference sequence). V was pared by 5 bases and J by 8 bases, with 9 bases between. This CDR3 contains 10 residues. The CDR3 nucleotides are TGCAGTGCTGAGGAGGAAGAAGCTTTCTTT. Its translation: CSAEEEEAFF.

In this sample, this clonotype turned up a few times. Here the CDR3 reads CSAIIAGGSDTQYF. The CDR3 nucleotides read TGCAGTGCTATAATAGCGGGGGGGTCAGATACGCAGTATTTT. The V and J genes are TRBV20-1 and TRBJ2-3; 11 bases match TRBD2. Per germline, CDR1 DFQATT and CDR2 SNEGSKA (reference sequence). This CDR3 is 14 amino acids long. V shed 4 bases and J 4 bases; nucleotides not matched to a gene: 4.

The V call is TRBV5-5, the J call TRBJ1-5; the D gene is possibly TRBD1 (5 bases). This CDR3 is built from 15 residues. V lost 2 bases, J lost 1 base, and 10 bases lay in between. In germline, CDR1 is SGHKS, CDR2 YYEKEE (reference sequence). This CDR3 reads CASSFGRGSNQPQHF. CDR3 in DNA: TGTGCCAGCAGCTTCGGGAGGGGCAGCAATCAGCCCCAGCATTTT.

This clonotype was picked up a small number of times. This chain connects TRBV11-2 to TRBJ2-7, with a possible D match to TRBD1 (6 bases). The germline V and J ends were trimmed by 7 bases and 3 bases, with 22 bases remaining between them. Germline CDR1 reads SGHAT; CDR2 reads FQNNGV. This CDR3 is 16 amino acids long. The CDR3 coding sequence is TGTGCCAGCATCCTTACGATGGGGACACTTGACTACGAGCAGTACTTC. It codes for CASILTMGTLDYEQYF.

The chain uses TRBV6-2 or TRBV6-3 and TRBJ2-5, with 13 positions matching TRBD2. The CDR3 has 15 residues. Germline CDR1 MNHEY, CDR2 SVGEGT. The V gene end was trimmed by 6 bases and the J gene end by 9 bases; junction bases not matched to a gene: 10. The CDR3 DNA reads as TGTGCCAGCAGACCTACTAGCGGGGGGGCCGGAGCCCAGTACTTC. Its protein is CASRPTSGGAGAQYF.

This clonotype has ten or more counts. The chain carries TRBV7-9 and TRBJ1-4; D unclear. CDR3 size: 14 residues. Germline CDR1 reads SEHNR; CDR2 reads FQNEAQ (reference sequence). V lost 6 bases and J 5 bases, leaving 13 bases between the germline ends. CDR3 residues: CASSKRALNEKLFF. The CDR3 region has the DNA TGTGCCAGCAGTAAACGGGCTTTGAATGAAAAACTGTTTTTT.

This clonotype was seen a few times. V gene TRBV12-3 or TRBV12-4 combines with J gene TRBJ2-3; D possibly uses TRBD1 or TRBD2 (5 bases each). V lost 3 bases, J lost 1 base, and 14 bases lay in between. The CDR3 consists of 16 residues. CDR3 sequence (DNA): TGTGCCAGCAGTTTGGGGACGAGGACCCGCACAGATACGCAGTATTTT. This sequence encodes CASSLGTRTRTDTQYF.

The chain employs TRBV12-3 or TRBV12-4 and TRBJ1-2; D call uncertain. This CDR3 has 11 residues. Between the trimmed V and J ends, which lost 8 bases and 8 bases, there was a span of 12 bases. CDR3 loop: CASGVTGGYTF. The CDR3 nucleotides read TGTGCCAGCGGGGTGACGGGAGGCTACACCTTC.

This clonotype was detected a few times. This rearrangement joins TRBV15 to TRBJ2-3, with unresolved D. The CDR3 totals 16 residues. The V gene lost 5 bases and the J gene lost 1 base, with 16 bases spanning the gap. Germline V gives CDR1 LNHNV, CDR2 YYDKDF (reference sequence). CDR3 in DNA: TGTGCCACCAGCCTAGACTCCTTACAGCGCACAGATACGCAGTATTTT. This gives the protein CATSLDSLQRTDTQYF.

This clonotype was counted between two and nine times. The J gene is TRBJ1-2, the V gene TRBV9; TRBD1 is a possible D gene (5 bases). CDR3 size: 15 residues. CDR1 and CDR2 (germline): SGDLS, YYNGEE. Trimming cost V 2 bases and J 3 bases, with 14 bases left between them. CDR3 amino acids: CASSVGHSGYYGYTF. The CDR3 bases are TGTGCCAGCAGCGTTGGGCATTCAGGGTACTATGGCTACACCTTC.

J is TRBJ2-1 and V is TRBV20-1; TRBD1 matches at 7 bases. The trim removed 5 bases at V and 6 bases at J, leaving 13 bases unmatched. This CDR3 is built from 15 residues. CDR1 and CDR2 from the germline V gene are DFQATT and SNEGSKA (reference sequence). The DNA for the CDR3 is TGCAGTGCTTTCCGGACAGGCCGGGTTTTCAATGAGCAGTTCTTC. Its protein product is CSAFRTGRVFNEQFF.

Many counts were recorded for this clonotype. The chain combines TRBV20-1 with TRBJ1-2, with D possibly matching TRBD1 (6 bases). The CDR3 spans 13 residues. The germline V gene has CDR1 DFQATT and CDR2 SNEGSKA (reference sequence). The V and J ends lost 3 bases and 5 bases respectively, with 13 bases between them. The CDR3 DNA reads as TGCAGTGCTAGTGAACAGGGTTATTATGGCTACACCTTC. Translating gives CSASEQGYYGYTF.

V and J are TRBV15 and TRBJ2-7; TRBD1 matches 9 bases. The CDR3 contains 13 residues. V lost 3 bases and J lost 6; bases outside the gene matches: 3. CDR1 LNHNV and CDR2 YYDKDF come from the germline V gene (reference sequence). CDR3 nucleotides: TGTGCCACCAGCAGGGGGACAGGGCTCGAGCAGTACTTC. Its protein product is CATSRGTGLEQYF.

V is TRBV7-3 and J is TRBJ2-1; 8 nucleotides align to TRBD2. This CDR3 has 14 amino acids. The V segment lost 5 bases and the J segment 4 bases; nucleotides outside the gene matches: 4. Per the germline V gene, CDR1 is SGHTA and CDR2 is FQGTGA. Here the CDR3 DNA reads TGTGCCAGCAGCCCCGGACTAGCTTACAATGAGCAGTTCTTC. This codes for CASSPGLAYNEQFF.

This clonotype was seen only a few times. The chain has TRBV6-5 and TRBJ1-1; D is perhaps TRBD1 (5 bases). Trimming cost V 0 bases and J 5 bases, with 10 bases left between them. CDR1 is MNHEY and CDR2 is SVGAGI in the germline V gene. The CDR3 loop spans 14 amino acids. In nucleotides, the CDR3 is TGTGCCAGCAGTTACTCACCCCGGGGGACTGAAGCTTTCTTT. Protein product: CASSYSPRGTEAFF.

This clonotype was counted once. V gene TRBV12-3 or TRBV12-4 combines with J gene TRBJ1-6; no clear D gene. The CDR3 loop spans 15 amino acids. Trimming cost V 3 bases and J 7 bases, with 13 bases left between them. CDR3 DNA sequence: TGTGCCAGCAGTTTCGCCCGGGCCCGAAATTCACCCCTCCACTTT. Amino acids: CASSFARARNSPLHF.

This clonotype has at least ten counts. This chain links TRBV11-2 with TRBJ1-5, with D maybe TRBD1 (6 bases). V gave up 5 bases and J gave up 5 bases, with 16 bases separating them. Germline-derived CDR1 and CDR2 are SGHAT and FQNNGV. This CDR3 is 15 amino acids long. For the CDR3, the DNA is TGTGCCAGCAGCCTTGGTCGACAGGCCCATCAGCCCCAGCATTTT. Amino acids: CASSLGRQAHQPQHF.

This clonotype was detected a few times. The V and J genes are TRBV5-1 and TRBJ2-3, with D hard to call. Germline CDR1 reads SGHRS; CDR2 reads YFSETQ. Between the trimmed V and J ends, which lost 1 base and 2 bases, there was a span of 8 bases. The CDR3 is made up of 14 amino acids. DNA of the CDR3: TGCGCCAGCAGCTTGATACCAGACACAGATACGCAGTATTTT. Translating it yields CASSLIPDTDTQYF.